These T cell receptor beta chains were read from a single sample in a study of blood T cells in healthy people across ages. TCRdb processed the 5' RACE reads anew with MiXCR; each CDR3 protein has one entry. The table has 1.4 million to 1.5 million distinct CDR3 sequences, around two fifths seen once. Material for sequencing was blood. These receptors were obtained from a young woman in good health. CDR3s include the opening cysteine and the closing phenylalanine or tryptophan. D genes are given only for firm matches. Expanded clones are given a class, and other clones once, few, many or no size at all.

clone size	D gene	J gene	CDR3 length	V gene	CDR3 DNA	CDR3 protein
-	TRBD2	TRBJ2-1	15	TRBV27	TGTGCCTCTGGTCCCGGACTAGCCTTCTACAATGAGCAGTTCTTC	CASGPGLAFYNEQFF
-	-	TRBJ2-4	17	TRBV7-9	TGTGCCAGCAGCTTAACCACAGTGGGCACGGCCAAAAACATTCAGTACTTC	CASSLTTVGTAKNIQYF
-	-	TRBJ2-7	15	TRBV6-6	TGTGTCAGCAGTTACTCGACTACGGAAACCTACGAGCAGTACTTC	CVSSYSTTETYEQYF
-	TRBD2	TRBJ2-3	17	TRBV18	TGTGCCAGCTGGCCGGGACTAGCGGGAGAAAAGTCAGATACGCAGTATTTT	CASWPGLAGEKSDTQYF
-	-	TRBJ1-1	13	TRBV3-1	TGTGCCAGCAGCCAAGATCGGGACCTGATGGCTTTCTTT	CASSQDRDLMAFF
-	-	TRBJ2-1	13	TRBV27	TGTGCCAGCAGTTGTCGGCAGAGCAATGAGCAGTTCTTC	CASSCRQSNEQFF
many	TRBD2	TRBJ2-1	17	TRBV29-1	TGCAGCGTTGAAGGGACTAGCGGGGCAAGCTCCTACAATGAGCAGTTCTTC	CSVEGTSGASSYNEQFF
-	TRBD2	TRBJ2-7	13	TRBV10-3	TGTGCCATCGGGCAGCGGGAGGTTTACGAGCAGTACTTC	CAIGQREVYEQYF
few	TRBD1	TRBJ2-7	14	TRBV20-1	TGCAGTGCTAGACAGACAGGGTTAACCTACGAGCAGTACTTC	CSARQTGLTYEQYF
-	-	TRBJ2-1	18	TRBV9	TGTGCCAGCAGCCCCCACTTGGACTCTCTAAAGTCCTACAATGAGCAGTTCTTC	CASSPHLDSLKSYNEQFF
few	-	TRBJ1-1	17	TRBV11-3	TGTGCCAGCAGCTCATCCGGGGGGCCCAGGGGCTTCACTGAAGCTTTCTTT	CASSSSGGPRGFTEAFF
few	-	TRBJ1-2	15	TRBV4-1	TGCGCCAGCAGCCAAGTGTCAGGAGGTGGCTATGGCTACACCTTC	CASSQVSGGGYGYTF
-	-	TRBJ2-3	16	TRBV5-1	TGCGCCAGCAGCCCCCCTTTAGCGGAAAGCACAGATACGCAGTATTTT	CASSPPLAESTDTQYF
once	-	TRBJ2-1	13	TRBV4-1	TGCGCCAGCGGTCCACTACAGGGTCTTGAGCAGTTCTTC	CASGPLQGLEQFF
few	-	TRBJ2-7	11	TRBV20-1	TGCAGTGCCGGACTCCTTTACGAGCAGTACTTC	CSAGLLYEQYF
few	-	TRBJ2-4	18	TRBV25-1	TGTGCCAGCAGGACCGGAGGGTTAGCGATTGAGTCCAAAAACATTCAGTACTTC	CASRTGGLAIESKNIQYF
-	TRBD2	TRBJ2-5	15	TRBV5-1	TGCGCCAGCAGCTTGGTTGCGGGGGAGGAGGGTGAGCAGTACTTC	CASSLVAGEEGEQYF
-	-	TRBJ1-1	16	TRBV11-2	TGTGCCAGCAGCCCAGCGTGGACAGCAATGAACACTGAAGCTTTCTTT	CASSPAWTAMNTEAFF
-	-	TRBJ1-1	14	TRBV6-2/TRBV6-3	TGTGCCAGCAGTTCCAGGGCAGGAAACACTGAAGCTTTCTTT	CASSSRAGNTEAFF
once	-	TRBJ2-3	16	TRBV7-2	TGTGCCAGCAGCCCCGGGGACCCCCGGGGGACAGATATGCAGTATTTT	CASSPGDPRGTDMQYF
-	TRBD1	TRBJ2-7	15	TRBV20-1	TGCAGTGCAGGGGACAGCCAAACACTAAACTACGAGCAGTACTTC	CSAGDSQTLNYEQYF
few	TRBD2	TRBJ2-1	16	TRBV20-1	TGCAGTGCCATCGCTGCCCTAGCGGGAAACTACAATGAGCAGTTCTTC	CSAIAALAGNYNEQFF